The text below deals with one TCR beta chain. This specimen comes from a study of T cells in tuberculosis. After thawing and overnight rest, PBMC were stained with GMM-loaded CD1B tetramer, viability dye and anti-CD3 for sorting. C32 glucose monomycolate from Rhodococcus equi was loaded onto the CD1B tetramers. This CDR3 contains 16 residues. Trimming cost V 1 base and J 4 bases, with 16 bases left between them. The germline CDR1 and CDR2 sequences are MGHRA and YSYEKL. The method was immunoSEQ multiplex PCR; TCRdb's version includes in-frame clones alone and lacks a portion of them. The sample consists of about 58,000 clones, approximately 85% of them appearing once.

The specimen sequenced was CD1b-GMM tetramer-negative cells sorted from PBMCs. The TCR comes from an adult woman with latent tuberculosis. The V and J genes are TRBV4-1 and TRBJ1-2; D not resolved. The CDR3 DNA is TGCGCCAGCAGCCAAGGAGAGAGAGGAGGGCCCTATGGCTACACCTTC. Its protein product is CASSQGERGGPYGYTF.